This T cell receptor beta chain was obtained from a study of neurological immune-mediated disorders. As for the study in general: Of the approximately 35 patients with multiple sclerosis, some 30 had relapsing-remitting MS, whereas the remaining 3 had secondary progressive MS. Study-wide points: Whereas HTLV-1-associated myelopathy showed the most TCR clonal expansion, multiple sclerosis showed the least, with levels below those of healthy controls.

Germline CDR1 reads SGHRS; CDR2 reads YFSETQ. V shed 3 bases and J shed 4 bases, with 14 bases lying between them. The CDR3 is made up of 15 amino acids. The table lists this clonotype with many counts. Its cognate antigen is unknown. The unsorted libraries originated from 2 million PBMCs that had been stored at -80 C. TCRdb analysed the 5' RACE reads with MiXCR anew, one entry per CDR3 protein. The sample yields 55,000 to 75,000 distinct CDR3 sequences, 2% to 2.5% seen once. The specimen sequenced was PBMCs. The TCR comes from a man aged 50-60 years with multiple sclerosis. The V call is TRBV5-1, the J call TRBJ1-3; D unclear. Written as DNA, the CDR3 is TGCGCCAGCAGCTCCGCCGGGGTAGGGGGAAACACCATATATTTT. It yields the protein CASSSAGVGGNTIYF.